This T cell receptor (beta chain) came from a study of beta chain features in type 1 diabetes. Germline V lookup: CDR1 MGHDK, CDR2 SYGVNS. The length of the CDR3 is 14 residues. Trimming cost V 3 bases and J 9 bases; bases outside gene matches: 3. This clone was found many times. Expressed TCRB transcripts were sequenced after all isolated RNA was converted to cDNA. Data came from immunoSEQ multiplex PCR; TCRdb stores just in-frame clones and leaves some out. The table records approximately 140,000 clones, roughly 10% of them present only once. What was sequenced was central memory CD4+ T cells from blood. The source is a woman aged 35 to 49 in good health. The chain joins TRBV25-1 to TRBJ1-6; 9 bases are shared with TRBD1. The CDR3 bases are TGTGCCAGCAGTGACCCGGGACAGGGTTCACCCCTCCACTTT. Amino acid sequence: CASSDPGQGSPLHF.